A single sample is the source of the 31 T cell receptor beta chains below, sequenced in a study of blood T cell repertoires in COVID-19. Using immunoSEQ multiplex PCR, the repertoire was profiled, and TCRdb retains in-frame clones only, with some absent. This sample has around 200,000 clones, with about 88% found just once. The sequenced sample was peripheral blood. The source is a woman older than 75 in a cohort sampled during active or convalescent COVID-19.

This clone came up a few times. The V gene is TRBV19, the J gene TRBJ2-7, with 9 bases aligning to TRBD1. CDR3 length equals 13 residues. Germline CDR1 and CDR2: LNHDA and SQIVND (reference sequence). V lost 5 bases and J lost 7; bases outside the gene matches: 6. CDR3 bases: TGTGCCAGTAGTGAACAGGGGGCGGGAGAGCAGTACTTC. Translation gives CASSEQGAGEQYF.

The rearrangement joins TRBV3-1 (or the pseudogene TRBV3-2) to TRBJ1-4; 8 bases line up with TRBD1. The germline V gene has CDR1 LGHDT and CDR2 YNNKEL (reference sequence). CDR3 length equals 15 residues. The V gene end was trimmed by 0 bases and the J gene end by 5 bases; junction bases not matched to a gene: 2. Written as DNA, the CDR3 is TGTGCCAGCAGCCAAGAGGACAGGGAGAATGAAAAACTGTTTTTT. Translation: CASSQEDRENEKLFF.

The gene calls are TRBV11-3 and TRBJ1-1; 11 nucleotides agree with TRBD1. CDR1 is SGHNT and CDR2 is YENEEA in the germline V gene. This CDR3 region has 15 residues. Trimming took 1 base from V and 4 from J; bases not matched to a gene: 2. CDR3 sequence (DNA): TGTGCCAGCAGCTTAGCTGGGACAGGGGGCACTGAAGCTTTCTTT. Translation: CASSLAGTGGTEAFF.

Note on this clone: This sample includes further DNA sequences coding for the same CDR3. The rearrangement links TRBV28 to TRBJ1-5, with TRBD1 identical over 7 bases. The CDR3 runs to 14 residues. Germline V gives CDR1 MDHEN, CDR2 SYDVKM. J gave up 2 bases and V 6 bases, and 4 bases lay outside the gene matches. The CDR3 region is CASRRQGGNQPQHF. As DNA, the CDR3 is TGTGCCAGCAGGAGACAGGGTGGCAATCAGCCCCAGCATTTT.

V is TRBV5-6 and J is TRBJ1-2, with TRBD1 matching over 8 bases. V shed 0 bases, J shed 2 bases, and the junction held 12 bases outside the gene matches. The CDR3 has 18 residues. CDR1 and CDR2 (germline): SGHDT, YYEEEE. DNA of the CDR3: TGTGCCAGCAGCTTGGCTTTATGGGACAGGCACTCGAACTATGGCTACACCTTC. Amino acids: CASSLALWDRHSNYGYTF.

V gene TRBV28 combines with J gene TRBJ1-2, with TRBD1 matching 12 bases. This CDR3 region has 15 residues. Trimming took 6 bases from V and 7 from J; bases not matched to a gene: 9. CDR1 MDHEN and CDR2 SYDVKM come from the germline V gene. CDR3 protein: CASRGTGTGGFGYTF. CDR3 nucleotide sequence: TGTGCCAGCAGGGGAACCGGGACAGGGGGCTTTGGCTACACCTTC.

This clone occurred once. The chain couples TRBV24-1 to TRBJ2-7; D may be TRBD1 (6 bases). CDR1 and CDR2 from the germline V gene are KGHDR and SFDVKD. The CDR3 runs to 13 residues. V was pared by 3 bases and J by 7 bases, with 12 bases between. The CDR3 DNA sequence: TGTGCCACCAGTGATCGCCAGGGGTCGGAGCAGTACTTC. Residues: CATSDRQGSEQYF.

V and J are TRBV4-1 and TRBJ1-4; D might be TRBD1 (6 bases). V lost 3 bases and J 10 bases, leaving 18 bases between the germline ends. CDR1 MGHRA and CDR2 YSYEKL come from the germline V gene. This CDR3 region has 15 residues. CDR3 DNA: TGCGCCAGCAGCCAGCCTACCCAGGGGCCCGGAAAACTGTTTTTT. Translated: CASSQPTQGPGKLFF.

This clone was counted many times. The CDR3 spells CASSLRDYGYTF. In DNA form, the CDR3 reads TGTGCCAGCAGCCTTCGGGACTATGGCTACACCTTC. The chain carries TRBV6-6 and TRBJ1-2; D uncertain. V lost 6 bases and J lost 3, with 8 bases in between. Germline V lookup: CDR1 MNHNY, CDR2 SVGAGI (reference sequence). The CDR3 is made up of 12 amino acids.

The gene calls are TRBV12-5 and TRBJ2-7, with 7 positions matching TRBD1. V shed 1 base and J 5 bases; nucleotides not matched to a gene: 5. CDR1 is LGHNT, CDR2 FRNRAP, per germline. The CDR3 runs to 14 residues. CDR3 bases: TGTGCTAGTGGTTTGGGACAGGGTCGGAACGAGCAGTACGTC. Translating it yields CASGLGQGRNEQYV.

The rearrangement uses TRBV7-9 and TRBJ1-3; TRBD1 matches 7 bases. The CDR3 totals 14 residues. J gave up 7 bases and V 1 base, and 4 bases lay outside the gene matches. CDR1 and CDR2 (germline): SEHNR, FQNEAQ (reference sequence). CDR3 region: CASSLEGGWNTIYF. For the CDR3, the DNA is TGTGCCAGCAGCTTAGAAGGGGGCTGGAACACCATATATTTT.

J is TRBJ2-5 and V is TRBV9; D is uncertain. Germline loops: CDR1 SGDLS, CDR2 YYNGEE. This CDR3 region has 13 residues. The germline V and J ends were trimmed by 0 bases and 2 bases, with 5 bases remaining between them. DNA of the CDR3: TGTGCCAGCAGCGTAGGGCAGCAAGAGACCCAGTACTTC. As protein: CASSVGQQETQYF.

This chain joins TRBV10-1 and TRBJ2-3; no clear D. V lost 6 bases, J lost 6 bases, and 10 bases lay in between. CDR3 size: 12 residues. Germline V gene lookup returns CDR1 WNHNN and CDR2 SYGVQD (reference sequence). The CDR3: CASSDEADTQYF. DNA for the CDR3: TGCGCCAGCAGCGACGAGGCCGATACGCAGTATTTT.

The chain employs TRBV2 and TRBJ1-5; D remains ambiguous. Germline CDR1 is SNHLY and CDR2 is FYNNEI. With 2 bases removed from V and 0 bases from J, the gap between germline ends came to 5 bases. The CDR3 loop spans 14 amino acids. CDR3 region: CASSEYVSNQPQHF. The CDR3 bases are TGTGCCAGCAGTGAATATGTTAGCAATCAGCCCCAGCATTTT.

This chain connects TRBV11-2 to TRBJ1-3, with 7 bases lining up with TRBD1. With V trimmed by 5 bases and J by 4 bases, 8 bases remained unmatched. Germline assignment: CDR1 SGHAT and CDR2 FQNNGV. CDR3 length equals 15 residues. In nucleotides, the CDR3 is TGTGCCAGCAGCACGACAGGGCAAGCCGGAAACACCATATATTTT. Translated: CASSTTGQAGNTIYF.

The chain links TRBV5-1 to TRBJ1-3, with 8 bases identical to TRBD1. The CDR3 has 16 amino acids. With V trimmed by 4 bases and J by 4 bases, 10 bases remained unmatched. Per the germline V gene, CDR1 is SGHRS and CDR2 is YFSETQ. The CDR3 DNA sequence: TGCGCCAGCAGCGCGGACAGGGAAGCCTCAGGAAACACCATATATTTT. It encodes CASSADREASGNTIYF.

The chain carries TRBV11-3 and TRBJ2-5, with a tentative D call TRBD2 (6 bases). V was clipped by 5 bases and J by 5 bases, with 15 bases between them. The CDR3 extends over 14 amino acids. Germline CDR1 SGHNT, CDR2 YENEEA. CDR3 residues: CASSGGSSHETQYF. DNA of the CDR3: TGTGCCAGCAGCGGAGGGTCCTCGCACGAGACCCAGTACTTC.

The chain recombines TRBV3-1 (or the pseudogene TRBV3-2) with TRBJ2-2; D is undetermined. The CDR3 consists of 13 residues. Looked up from germline, CDR1 is LGHDT and CDR2 is YNNKEL (reference sequence). With 6 bases removed from V and 0 bases from J, the gap between germline ends came to 5 bases. This chain's CDR3 is CASSLANTGELFF. CDR3 coding DNA: TGTGCCAGCAGTCTAGCGAACACCGGGGAGCTGTTTTTT.

This clone appeared once. This sequence joins TRBV14 and TRBJ2-1; 7 nucleotides align to TRBD1. The germline gives CDR1 SGHDN, CDR2 FVKESK. The CDR3 has 15 amino acids. V lost 3 bases to trimming and J lost 3 bases; unmatched junction nucleotides: 5. In DNA, the CDR3 is TGTGCCAGCAGCCAGGTAGGGGGCAGCTACAATGAGCAGTTCTTC. Protein: CASSQVGGSYNEQFF.

V usage is TRBV4-3 and J usage is TRBJ1-1; 9 nucleotides align to TRBD1. The length of the CDR3 is 15 residues. J lost 3 bases, V lost 5 bases, and 7 bases had no gene match. Germline V gives CDR1 LGHNA, CDR2 YSLEER. DNA for the CDR3: TGCGCCAGCAGCATGGGGGACAGGGCGTACACTGAAGCTTTCTTT. Amino acid sequence: CASSMGDRAYTEAFF.

The chain has TRBV10-3 and TRBJ1-3; no reliable D call. The CDR3 consists of 13 residues. Per germline, CDR1 ENHRY and CDR2 SYGVKD. V was pared by 6 bases and J by 4 bases, with 10 bases between. CDR3 in amino acids: CAISGETGNTIYF. The DNA for the CDR3 is TGTGCCATCAGCGGGGAAACCGGAAACACCATATATTTT.

V gene TRBV7-9 combines with J gene TRBJ1-2, with D unclear. Germline-derived CDR1 and CDR2 are SEHNR and FQNEAQ (reference sequence). This CDR3 spans 12 amino acids. The V end lost 1 base, the J end lost 8 bases, and 8 bases lay between the germline ends. CDR3 sequence reads: CASSLVPGGYTF. The CDR3 coding sequence is TGTGCCAGCAGCTTAGTTCCGGGAGGCTACACCTTC.

This chain uses TRBV19 with TRBJ1-6; D ambiguous. The CDR3 runs to 15 residues. Germline lookup yields CDR1 LNHDA and CDR2 SQIVND (reference sequence). V shed 1 base and J shed 6 bases, with 10 bases lying between them. The CDR3 spells CASSIGFVSNSPLHF. CDR3 in DNA: TGTGCCAGTAGTATAGGTTTTGTCAGTAATTCACCCCTCCACTTT.

V gene TRBV27 combines with J gene TRBJ2-3; D is perhaps TRBD2 (6 bases). Trimming cost V 10 bases and J 7 bases, with 21 bases left between them. This CDR3 is 14 amino acids long. CDR1 is MNHEY, CDR2 SMNVEV, per germline (reference sequence). For the CDR3, the DNA is TGTGCCACCTCCAATCGACTCGCGGGATATACGCAGTATTTT. As protein: CATSNRLAGYTQYF.

This rearrangement joins TRBV2 to TRBJ1-2; D remains unclear. V was shortened by 0 bases and J by 6 bases, with 11 bases between the two germline ends. The CDR3 runs to 14 residues. Germline V lookup: CDR1 SNHLY, CDR2 FYNNEI. The CDR3 DNA sequence: TGTGCCAGCAGTGAAGCGCAAGCGCAAGATGGCTACACCTTC. Its translation is CASSEAQAQDGYTF.

The chain joins TRBV7-8 to TRBJ2-1, with TRBD1 identical over 8 bases. The CDR3 covers 16 residues. The ends lost 7 bases at V and 3 bases at J; junction bases unmatched: 11. Germline V gives CDR1 SGHVS, CDR2 FQNEAQ. DNA of the CDR3: TGTGCCAGCACCAGGACAGGGTCCCGCGGCTACAATGAGCAGTTCTTC. Translated: CASTRTGSRGYNEQFF. The whole variable domain, remainder taken from reference TRBV7-8 and TRBJ2-1, is GAGVSQSPRYKVAKRGQDVALRCDPISGHVSLFWYQQALGQGPEFLTYFQNEAQLDKSGLPSDRFFAERPEGSVSTLKIQRTQQEDSAVYLCASTRTGSRGYNEQFFGPGTRLTVL.

The J gene is TRBJ2-3, the V gene TRBV29-1; 13 bases are a match to TRBD2. Looked up from germline, CDR1 is SQVTM and CDR2 is ANQGSEA. CDR3 size: 16 residues. With 5 bases clipped from V and 2 bases from J, the junction kept 7 bases outside the gene matches. The CDR3 DNA follows: TGCAGCGTTCGTGGCGGGACTAGCGGGACCACAGATACGCAGTATTTT. Amino acid sequence: CSVRGGTSGTTDTQYF.

This chain links TRBV9 with TRBJ2-3; TRBD2 might be the D (5 bases). V dropped 1 base and J dropped 1 base, with 10 bases sitting between them. Per germline, CDR1 SGDLS and CDR2 YYNGEE. There are 15 residues in the CDR3. In DNA, the CDR3 is TGTGCCAGCAGCGTACGAGGGTTCCGCACAGATACGCAGTATTTT. As protein: CASSVRGFRTDTQYF.

The chain recombines TRBV19 with TRBJ1-5; D gene uncertain. Germline CDR1 and CDR2: LNHDA and SQIVND (reference sequence). Trimming stripped 2 bases from V and 7 bases from J, with 12 bases between. The length of the CDR3 is 14 residues. The CDR3 protein is CASSISQQRQPQHF. CDR3 sequence (DNA): TGTGCCAGTAGTATAAGTCAGCAGCGGCAGCCCCAGCATTTT.

The chain is built from TRBV5-6 and TRBJ1-2; possible D gene TRBD1, 5 bases. This CDR3 is built from 14 residues. Trimming cost V 3 bases and J 0 bases, with 9 bases left between them. CDR1 is SGHDT and CDR2 is YYEEEE in the germline V gene. This CDR3 is CASSSDTANYGYTF. In DNA form, the CDR3 reads TGTGCCAGCAGCTCGGACACTGCTAACTATGGCTACACCTTC. Supplemented by reference TRBV5-6 and TRBJ1-2, the full variable domain reads DAGVTQSPTHLIKTRGQQVTLRCSPKSGHDTVSWYQQALGQGPQFIFQYYEEEERQRGNFPDRFSGHQFPNYSSELNVNALLLGDSALYLCASSSDTANYGYTFGSGTRLTVV.

The rearrangement uses TRBV28 and TRBJ2-7, with D possibly matching TRBD2 (6 bases). The ends were cut back, 6 bases at V and 0 bases at J, with 18 bases in the middle. CDR1 and CDR2 (germline): MDHEN, SYDVKM. This CDR3 spans 16 amino acids. The CDR3 coding sequence is TGTGCCAGCAGACCGTTCTGGGGGGAGCACTCCTACGAGCAGTACTTC. This sequence encodes CASRPFWGEHSYEQYF.